A selection of T cell receptor beta chains follows, all from one sample in a study of cytomegalovirus exposure and HLA in healthy donors. Data came from immunoSEQ multiplex PCR; TCRdb stores just in-frame clones and leaves some out. The sample contains 200,000 to 300,000 clones, about 88% of which appear only once. Sequenced: PBMCs. These receptors all stem from a girl aged 2 to 10 in good health and CMV-seronegative. Both conserved end residues are part of each CDR3. The D gene is left open where the match is weak. A row's size may be missing; if present it is once, few, many or a size class.

CDR3aa	CDR3nt	v_gene	abundance	d_gene	j_gene
CASSLDLRLAAPRYF	TGTGCCAGCAGCTTAGATCTACGCCTAGCGGCCCCCCGGTATTTT	TRBV11-2	NA	TRBD2	TRBJ2-3
CASSQDAASSSQPQHF	TGTGCCAGCAGCCAAGATGCGGCGTCGTCGAGTCAGCCCCAGCATTTT	TRBV4-2	NA	NA	TRBJ1-5
CASSVSGTGQVKNTGELFF	TGTGCCAGTAGTGTCTCCGGGACAGGGCAAGTAAAGAACACCGGGGAGCTGTTTTTT	TRBV19	NA	TRBD1	TRBJ2-2
CASSPRGVANTEAFF	TGTGCCAGCAGCCCCCGAGGAGTAGCGAACACTGAAGCTTTCTTT	TRBV11-2	NA	NA	TRBJ1-1
CASSYRGRKFF	TGTGCCAGCAGTTACCGCGGAAGGAAGTTCTTC	TRBV6-5	once	NA	TRBJ2-1
CASSDRPSGANVLTF	TGTGCCAGTAGCGACAGGCCCTCTGGGGCCAACGTCCTGACTTTC	TRBV19	NA	NA	TRBJ2-6
CASSSGQGAVGEKLFF	TGTGCCAGCAGCTCGGGACAGGGGGCCGTTGGTGAAAAACTGTTTTTT	TRBV7-9	NA	TRBD1	TRBJ1-4
CASMNSGFTDTQYF	TGTGCCAGCATGAATAGCGGATTCACAGATACGCAGTATTTT	TRBV6-5	NA	NA	TRBJ2-3
CASSLAYRDSGANVLTF	TGCGCCAGCAGCTTGGCCTACAGGGACTCTGGGGCCAACGTCCTGACTTTC	TRBV5-1	NA	NA	TRBJ2-6
CASSGTGRMNYGYTF	TGTGCCAGCAGCGGGACAGGGCGAATGAACTATGGCTACACCTTC	TRBV6-1	NA	TRBD1	TRBJ1-2
CASSGRHSNQPQHF	TGTGCCAGCAGTGGAAGACATAGCAATCAGCCCCAGCATTTT	TRBV6-1	NA	NA	TRBJ1-5
CASSLGGRDNNEQFF	TGTGCCAGCAGCTTGGGCGGGAGGGACAACAATGAGCAGTTCTTC	TRBV5-4	NA	TRBD2	TRBJ2-1
CASSYSPGPDEQFF	TGTGCCAGCAGTTACTCCCCAGGCCCCGACGAGCAGTTCTTC	TRBV6-5	NA	NA	TRBJ2-1
CAWRITGTSGQYF	TGTGCCTGGAGGATTACCGGGACTTCTGGGCAGTACTTC	TRBV30	NA	NA	TRBJ2-5
CASSEPQGNQPQHF	TGTGCCAGCAGTGAACCCCAGGGAAATCAGCCCCAGCATTTT	TRBV2	NA	NA	TRBJ1-5
CAWSELAVETQYF	TGTGCCTGGAGTGAGCTAGCAGTGGAGACCCAGTACTTC	TRBV30	NA	NA	TRBJ2-5
CASRGDSSYEQYF	TGTGCCAGCAGAGGGGACAGCTCCTACGAGCAGTACTTC	TRBV6-1	NA	TRBD1	TRBJ2-7
CASSPTSYEQYF	TGTGCCAGCAGTCCTACCTCCTACGAGCAGTACTTC	TRBV7-9	NA	NA	TRBJ2-7
CASSPGRGGNRGYTF	TGCGCCAGCAGCCCTGGAAGGGGTGGGAATCGGGGCTACACCTTC	TRBV4-1	NA	NA	TRBJ1-2
CASSPRDSMNTEAFF	TGTGCCAGCAGTCCCAGGGATTCGATGAACACTGAAGCTTTCTTT	TRBV5-5	NA	NA	TRBJ1-1
CAWSVGDTDTQYF	TGTGCCTGGAGTGTAGGGGACACAGATACGCAGTATTTT	TRBV30	NA	NA	TRBJ2-3
CASSLYQGDYEQYF	TGTGCCAGCAGCTTATACCAGGGCGACTACGAGCAGTACTTC	TRBV7-7	NA	NA	TRBJ2-7
CASRREMGTDTQYF	TGTGCCAGCAGGAGGGAGATGGGCACAGATACGCAGTATTTT	TRBV4-2	NA	NA	TRBJ2-3
CASSERGGFAQYF	TGTGCCAGCAGTGAGAGAGGAGGGTTCGCGCAGTACTTC	TRBV6-1	NA	NA	TRBJ2-7
CASSGSGLTYNEQFF	TGTGCCAGCAGTGGTAGCGGGCTAACCTACAATGAGCAGTTCTTC	TRBV25-1	NA	TRBD2	TRBJ2-1
CASSDGQGVYEQYF	TGCGCCAGCAGCGATGGACAGGGAGTCTACGAGCAGTACTTC	TRBV10-1	few	TRBD1	TRBJ2-7
CASSGQGARGYTF	TGCGCCAGCAGCGGACAGGGGGCGCGAGGCTACACCTTC	TRBV4-1	NA	TRBD1	TRBJ1-2
CASSYQTSGRGGEQFF	TGTGCCAGCAGTTACCAAACTAGCGGGAGGGGTGGTGAGCAGTTCTTC	TRBV6-5	NA	TRBD2	TRBJ2-1
CASSPLDLTPFTDTQYF	TGTGCCAGCTCACCACTGGACTTGACGCCTTTCACAGATACGCAGTATTTT	TRBV18	few	NA	TRBJ2-3
CASSLEEGNEQFF	TGTGCCAGCAGCTTGGAGGAGGGGAATGAGCAGTTCTTC	TRBV5-6	NA	NA	TRBJ2-1
CASSTRTSIVEQYF	TGTGCCAGCAGCACCCGGACTAGCATCGTCGAGCAGTACTTC	TRBV11-2	NA	TRBD2	TRBJ2-7
CSVETGGADFYGYTF	TGCAGCGTTGAAACGGGGGGAGCCGATTTCTATGGCTACACCTTC	TRBV29-1	NA	NA	TRBJ1-2
CASSGAGGLNTEAFF	TGTGCCAGCAGTGGAGCAGGGGGTTTGAACACTGAAGCTTTCTTT	TRBV2	NA	TRBD1	TRBJ1-1
CASSPGQGVYGYTF	TGTGCCAGCAGTCCGGGACAGGGGGTCTATGGCTACACCTTC	TRBV6-5	once	TRBD1	TRBJ1-2
CASSGPTSRYEQYF	TGCGCCAGCAGTGGACCGACTAGCAGATACGAGCAGTACTTC	TRBV10-2	NA	TRBD2	TRBJ2-7
CASRYRYSNQPQHF	TGTGCCAGCAGATACAGGTATAGCAATCAGCCCCAGCATTTT	TRBV2	once	NA	TRBJ1-5
CASSLRVAGSSYEQYF	TGTGCCAGCAGCTTAAGGGTAGCGGGGAGCTCCTACGAGCAGTACTTC	TRBV7-8	few	TRBD2	TRBJ2-7
CASSPGGLGKDTQYF	TGTGCCAGCTCACCAGGGGGACTAGGGAAAGATACGCAGTATTTT	TRBV18	NA	TRBD2	TRBJ2-3
CASSQESGSINEQYF	TGTGCCAGCAGCCAAGAGAGCGGGAGTATCAACGAGCAGTACTTC	TRBV4-2	NA	TRBD2	TRBJ2-7
CASSIRNTEAFF	TGTGCCAGTAGTATCCGTAACACTGAAGCTTTCTTT	TRBV19	NA	NA	TRBJ1-1
CASSLTPSRNQPQHF	TGTGCCAGCAGTTTGACACCAAGTCGCAATCAGCCCCAGCATTTT	TRBV6-5	once	NA	TRBJ1-5
CATSRQGVNQPQHF	TGTGCCACCAGCAGACAGGGGGTCAATCAGCCCCAGCATTTT	TRBV15	NA	TRBD1	TRBJ1-5
CASSLDPRTGNYEQYF	TGTGCCAGCAGCTTAGACCCCAGGACAGGGAATTACGAGCAGTACTTC	TRBV11-3	NA	TRBD1	TRBJ2-7
CASSALTYYQGAFF	TGTGCCAGCAGCGCCTTGACTTACTACCAGGGAGCTTTCTTT	TRBV7-9	once	NA	TRBJ1-1
CATSRVYSGYSRTKKETQYF	TGTGCCACCAGCAGAGTGTATAGCGGTTATAGTCGGACGAAGAAAGAGACCCAGTACTTC	TRBV15	NA	NA	TRBJ2-5
CASSSLRGEETQYF	TGTGCCAGCAGCTCCCTTCGGGGGGAAGAGACCCAGTACTTC	TRBV9	NA	TRBD2	TRBJ2-5
CASPGQGDPYGYTF	TGTGCCAGCCCCGGACAGGGAGATCCCTATGGCTACACCTTC	TRBV2	NA	TRBD1	TRBJ1-2
CATGQGGVLSGANVLTF	TGTGCCACCGGACAGGGGGGCGTTTTAAGTGGGGCCAACGTCCTGACTTTC	TRBV15	NA	TRBD1	TRBJ2-6
CASRKGQDYEQYF	TGTGCCAGCAGGAAGGGACAGGACTACGAGCAGTACTTC	TRBV7-9	NA	TRBD1	TRBJ2-7
CASSQIAGGPITDTQYF	TGCGCCAGCAGCCAAATAGCGGGGGGGCCGATCACAGATACGCAGTATTTT	TRBV4-1	NA	TRBD2	TRBJ2-3
CASSYDRFAGNTIYF	TGTGCCAGCAGTTACGACAGGTTCGCTGGAAACACCATATATTTT	TRBV6-5	NA	NA	TRBJ1-3
CATSKRTGVAQPQHF	TGTGCCACCAGTAAGCGGACAGGGGTCGCTCAGCCCCAGCATTTT	TRBV15	once	TRBD1	TRBJ1-5
CASSIGSFTGSSYNEQFF	TGTGCCAGTAGTATAGGGTCCTTTACAGGGAGCTCCTACAATGAGCAGTTCTTC	TRBV19	NA	NA	TRBJ2-1
CASSVRQGVGTDTQYF	TGTGCCAGCAGTGTCAGACAGGGCGTGGGGACAGATACGCAGTATTTT	TRBV6-6	NA	TRBD1	TRBJ2-3
CAISEGPTGSTDTQYF	TGTGCCATCAGTGAGGGCCCGACAGGTAGCACAGATACGCAGTATTTT	TRBV10-3	NA	NA	TRBJ2-3
CASSFRQGRPYNEQFF	TGTGCCAGCAGCTTCCGACAGGGTAGGCCCTACAATGAGCAGTTCTTC	TRBV5-5	NA	TRBD1	TRBJ2-1
CASSLDNSNQPQHF	TGTGCCAGCTCACTCGACAATAGCAATCAGCCCCAGCATTTT	TRBV18	NA	NA	TRBJ1-5